Listed below are T cell receptor beta chains from one sample, sequenced in a study of molecular identifiers for immune sequencing clone quantification. TCRdb reprocessed the PCR reads with MiXCR, giving one entry per CDR3 protein. The table lists 250,000 to 350,000 distinct CDR3 sequences, about 21% of them singletons, with under 0.95% in the top ten. Sample: naive CD8+ T cells from blood, with Jurkat cell RNA spiked in. The receptors here all came from a human donor in good health. Some libraries in this study had Jurkat cell RNA spiked in. Both conserved end residues are part of each CDR3.

v_gene	j_gene	CDR3aa
TRBV24-1	TRBJ2-1	CATSDFVGEQFF
TRBV29-1	TRBJ2-7	CSVEDRDSAYEQYF
TRBV4-1	TRBJ2-1	CASSQEGHEQFF
TRBV4-1	TRBJ2-5	CASSQEDSSYQETQYF
TRBV20-1	TRBJ1-5	CSARASGQPQHF
TRBV3-1	TRBJ2-7	CASSQEGAPVYAEYF
TRBV20-1	TRBJ1-4	CSAIMRGGLFLNEKLFF
TRBV4-1	TRBJ2-7	CASSPGTALSYEQYF
TRBV7-6	TRBJ1-4	CASSLALAGTNEKLFF
TRBV7-9	TRBJ2-7	CASARVVGGTTNEQYF
TRBV7-2	TRBJ2-3	CASKTAGDRYTDTQYF
TRBV7-9	TRBJ2-2	CAAGNTGELFF
TRBV4-1	TRBJ1-4	CASSQPRQVNEKPFF
TRBV14	TRBJ2-7	CASSQGCEQYF
TRBV4-2	TRBJ1-1	CASSQEDGLLNTEAFF
TRBV15	TRBJ1-3	CATSRDYLIVLGMHTIYF
TRBV7-9	TRBJ2-2	CASSWLGELFF
TRBV27	TRBJ2-3	CASSLSISGKSTDTQYF
TRBV6-5	TRBJ2-5	CATRVAWRGEGETQYF
TRBV27	TRBJ1-6	CASSTAGSYNSPLHF
TRBV4-3	TRBJ2-3	CASSQDIGAHPQYF
TRBV28	TRBJ1-3	CASSSKRGAFGNTIYF
TRBV27	TRBJ2-7	CASKTLGTGGEQYF
TRBV9	TRBJ1-2	CASSVDRAGGHYGYTF
TRBV29-1	TRBJ1-1	CSVPFQGHDTEAFF
TRBV30	TRBJ2-3	CAWSTGLGSTDTQYF
TRBV7-9	TRBJ1-1	CASSLPEGNMNTEAFF
TRBV2	TRBJ2-3	CASRGDLTDTQYF
TRBV24-1	TRBJ2-4	CATSDLHVRGLAKNIQYF
TRBV7-9	TRBJ2-7	CASSPGTSGARGFHEQYF
TRBV4-3	TRBJ2-3	CASSQDRRGYNTDTQYF
TRBV7-2	TRBJ2-1	CASSIGAIPYNEQFF
TRBV25-1	TRBJ1-6	CASSEFRYNSPLHF
TRBV24-1	TRBJ2-1	CATSVSGHNEQFF
TRBV28	TRBJ1-5	CASSLRDFSNQPQHF
TRBV7-2	TRBJ2-1	CASSLDAGRAINNKQFF
TRBV6-5	TRBJ2-7	CASSYSFAFEQYF
TRBV27	TRBJ1-1	CASSLYGGLNTAAFF
TRBV27	TRBJ2-5	CASGSLAEQETQYF
TRBV29-1	TRBJ1-1	CSVGRGPEAFF
TRBV29-1	TRBJ2-2	CSVESGNGELFF
TRBV2	TRBJ2-7	CASSDVAYEQYF
TRBV7-2	TRBJ2-3	CASIPYSSGSTDTQYF
TRBV7-2	TRBJ2-1	CASSPKPGGGPYNEQFF
TRBV20-1	TRBJ1-1	CSARDLAPSQVLNTEAFF
TRBV28	TRBJ2-3	CASSLPGPNTDTQYF
TRBV19	TRBJ2-1	CAGRTGSRARNEQFF